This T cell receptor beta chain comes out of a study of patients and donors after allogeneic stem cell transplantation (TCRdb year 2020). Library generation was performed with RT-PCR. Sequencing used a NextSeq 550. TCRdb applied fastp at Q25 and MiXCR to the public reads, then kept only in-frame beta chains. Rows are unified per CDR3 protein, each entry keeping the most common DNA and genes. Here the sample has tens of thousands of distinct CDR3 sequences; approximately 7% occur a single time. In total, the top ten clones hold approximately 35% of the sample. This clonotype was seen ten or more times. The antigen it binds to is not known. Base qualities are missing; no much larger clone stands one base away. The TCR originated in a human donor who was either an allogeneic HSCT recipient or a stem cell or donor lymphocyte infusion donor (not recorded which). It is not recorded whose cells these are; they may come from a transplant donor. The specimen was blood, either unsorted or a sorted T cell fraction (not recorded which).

The CDR3 in this case is CASSQMNTEAFF. The DNA reads as follows: TGTGCCAGCAGCCAGATGAACACTGAAGCTTTCTTT. This sequence uses TRBV6-6 and TRBJ1-1; confidence is insufficient to name the D gene. According to the germline V gene (reference sequence), CDR1 reads MNHNY and CDR2 reads SVGAGI. From its cysteine to its phenylalanine, the CDR3 spans 12 amino acids. The only DNA kept is the CDR3, 36 bases in frame from the first base. The junction carries 5 bases between V and J, which are trimmed by 6 bases and 0 bases respectively.